Listed here is a single T cell receptor beta chain. What it binds is not known. The sample comes from a study of T cell repertoires in cytomegalovirus infection. Findings and limits, study-wide: Ex vivo, HLA-C-restricted CMV-specific TCR beta clonotypes prevailed over the rest of the response.

TCRdb reanalysed the reads using MiXCR and keeps one entry per CDR3 protein. The profile shows about 310,000 distinct CDR3 sequences, roughly 15% of them singletons. In germline, CDR1 is SGHNT, CDR2 YYREEE (reference sequence). The J segment lost 7 bases and the V segment lost 4 bases, leaving 17 bases of the junction unmatched. This CDR3 comprises 18 residues. The sample comprised PBMCs. V is TRBV5-4 and J is TRBJ1-6; 7 bases agree with TRBD1. The TCR sequence derives from a human donor in good health (CMV status not recorded). Some clones in this sample may be carry-over from other donors' samples. CDR3 nucleotide sequence: TGTGCCAGCAGCGACACGAGGGGGACCGGGACAGTGAATTCACCCCTCCACTTT. Translation: CASSDTRGTGTVNSPLHF.